Listed below are T cell receptor beta chains from one sample, sequenced in a study of T cell clonotyping in hematopoietic cell transplantation. Sequencing was performed with immunoSEQ multiplex PCR; in TCRdb, only in-frame clones are kept and a portion is missing. The data contain about 21,000 clones, under 90% of them singletons. The source was peripheral blood mononuclear cells, collected before stem cell transplant. The receptors originated from a young man with biphenotypic leukemia. Some clones in this sample may be carry-over from other donors' samples. CDR3s include the opening cysteine and the closing phenylalanine or tryptophan. A D gene is named only where the DNA matches it firmly. Size is omitted from some rows. Given values are once, few, many or a class for expanded clones.

J gene,D gene,clone size,V gene,CDR3 protein,CDR3 DNA
TRBJ1-5,TRBD1,.,TRBV11-2,CASSLTGDSQHF,TGTGCCAGCAGCTTAACGGGGGACAGCCAGCATTTT
TRBJ1-1,TRBD1,once,TRBV27,CASSTDRGFTEAFF,TGTGCCAGCAGTACGGACAGGGGGTTCACTGAAGCTTTCTTT
TRBJ2-2,.,.,TRBV6-1,CASMEGLNTGELFF,TGTGCCAGCATGGAGGGGCTTAACACCGGGGAGCTGTTTTTT
TRBJ1-2,TRBD1,.,TRBV4-1,CASSREFRDRGLGYTF,TGCGCCAGCAGCCGAGAATTCCGGGACAGGGGCCTTGGCTACACCTTC
TRBJ1-3,.,.,TRBV2,CASSRRERTFRSGNTIYF,TGTGCCAGCAGTAGACGGGAGAGAACCTTCCGCTCTGGAAACACCATATATTTT
TRBJ1-2,.,once,TRBV14,CASSQDLPGYGYTF,TGTGCCAGCAGCCAAGATCTGCCAGGGTATGGCTACACCTTC
TRBJ1-1,TRBD1,.,TRBV29-1,CSAASGGNTEAFF,TGCAGCGCCGCCTCAGGGGGCAACACTGAAGCTTTCTTT
TRBJ1-3,.,.,TRBV4-3,CASSQDYRNGGRISGNTIYF,TGCGCCAGCAGCCAAGATTATCGAAATGGAGGGAGGATCTCTGGAAACACCATATATTTT
TRBJ1-2,.,.,TRBV2,CAGRGQVNYGYTF,TGTGCCGGGCGGGGGCAGGTTAACTATGGCTACACCTTC
TRBJ1-4,.,.,TRBV25-1,CASSRDRFNEKLFF,TGTGCCAGCAGTCGTGACAGGTTTAATGAAAAACTGTTTTTT
TRBJ1-2,TRBD1,.,TRBV9,CASSAKDRDRGYQDYGYTF,TGTGCCAGCAGCGCCAAGGACCGGGACAGGGGGTATCAGGACTATGGCTACACCTTC
TRBJ2-7,.,.,TRBV27,CASRQYRDVSSYEQYF,TGTGCCAGCAGGCAATACCGGGACGTTAGCTCCTACGAGCAGTACTTC
TRBJ2-7,.,.,TRBV4-1,CASSQGNSEASSYEQYF,TGCGCCAGCAGCCAAGGAAATAGCGAGGCGAGCTCCTACGAGCAGTACTTC
TRBJ2-3,TRBD2,.,TRBV4-1,CASSLLAGGLTDTQYF,TGCGCCAGCAGCCTCCTAGCGGGAGGACTCACAGATACGCAGTATTTT
TRBJ2-1,TRBD2,.,TRBV7-9,CASSPIGAGGYNEQFF,TGTGCCAGCAGCCCCATAGGAGCGGGAGGCTACAATGAGCAGTTCTTC
TRBJ1-1,.,.,TRBV6-5,CASSPPGRGNTEAFF,TGTGCCAGCAGTCCCCCGGGGAGGGGAAACACTGAAGCTTTCTTT
TRBJ2-7,TRBD2,.,TRBV6-1,CASSDLGLAGGREQYF,TGTGCCAGCAGTGACCTGGGACTAGCGGGGGGGAGGGAGCAGTACTTC
TRBJ1-3,.,once,TRBV5-4,CASSLAGGGNTIYF,TGTGCCAGCAGCTTGGCAGGTGGCGGAAACACCATATATTTT
TRBJ1-2,.,.,TRBV10-2,CASSTDLSYGYTF,TGCGCCAGCAGTACAGACCTAAGCTATGGCTACACCTTC
TRBJ2-7,TRBD1,.,TRBV5-6,CASSLGATGGYEQYF,TGTGCCAGCAGCTTGGGGGCTACAGGGGGCTACGAGCAGTACTTC
TRBJ2-3,TRBD2,.,TRBV29-1,CSLPSLAGGDTQYF,TGCAGCCTACCCTCTCTAGCGGGAGGAGATACGCAGTATTTT
TRBJ2-1,TRBD1,.,TRBV11-2,CASSLKFLGQGTNEQFF,TGTGCCAGCAGCTTAAAGTTCCTAGGACAGGGGACAAATGAGCAGTTCTTC
TRBJ2-5,TRBD1,.,TRBV14,CASSQDVGGEETQYF,TGTGCCAGCAGCCAAGATGTAGGGGGCGAAGAGACCCAGTACTTC
TRBJ2-1,.,.,TRBV2,CAIQAQGEAYNEQFF,TGTGCCATCCAAGCTCAGGGAGAGGCGTACAATGAGCAGTTCTTC
TRBJ2-7,.,.,TRBV6-6,CASSYSMLQGKKEQYF,TGTGCCAGCAGTTACTCTATGCTCCAGGGGAAGAAAGAGCAGTACTTC
TRBJ1-1,.,.,TRBV11-2,CASSYRGGLNTEAFF,TGTGCCAGCAGCTACCGGGGGGGGCTAAACACTGAAGCTTTCTTT
TRBJ2-7,.,.,TRBV11-3,CASSLQGLAYEQYF,TGTGCCAGCAGCTTACAGGGTTTGGCCTACGAGCAGTACTTC
TRBJ2-1,TRBD2,.,TRBV30,CAWSGILAGEENNEQFF,TGTGCCTGGAGTGGGATCCTAGCGGGAGAGGAAAACAATGAGCAGTTCTTC
TRBJ1-1,.,.,TRBV11-3,CASSSGSRREAFF,TGTGCCAGCAGCTCAGGGTCACGAAGGGAAGCTTTCTTT
TRBJ2-7,TRBD2,once,TRBV7-9,CASSSTGLAETYEQYF,TGTGCCAGCAGCTCGACGGGACTAGCGGAGACCTACGAGCAGTACTTC
TRBJ2-7,TRBD1,.,TRBV19,CASSRTGVAYEQYF,TGTGCCAGTAGTAGGACAGGGGTCGCCTACGAGCAGTACTTC
TRBJ1-2,TRBD1,.,TRBV29-1,CSVERTGLGYTF,TGCAGCGTTGAAAGGACAGGTCTTGGCTACACCTTC
TRBJ2-1,.,once,TRBV6-5,CASSYSTGSLNNEQFF,TGTGCCAGCAGTTACTCCACAGGGAGCCTTAACAATGAGCAGTTCTTC
TRBJ2-3,TRBD2,.,TRBV5-1,CASSLITSGGVDTQYF,TGCGCCAGCAGCTTGATAACTAGCGGGGGTGTAGATACGCAGTATTTT
TRBJ1-5,TRBD1,.,TRBV28,CASSLRTGQPQHF,TGTGCCAGCAGTTTGAGGACAGGGCAGCCCCAGCATTTT
TRBJ1-3,.,.,TRBV7-9,CASSLAVSGNTIYF,TGTGCCAGCAGCTTGGCGGTCTCTGGAAACACCATATATTTT
TRBJ1-2,.,.,TRBV29-1,CSVEGPQRNGYTF,TGCAGCGTTGAAGGTCCCCAAAGAAATGGCTACACCTTC
TRBJ1-6,.,.,TRBV6-5,CASSYSSSYNSPLHF,TGTGCCAGCAGTTACTCAAGCTCCTATAATTCACCCCTCCACTTT
TRBJ2-5,.,.,TRBV19,CASSGRGGMETQYF,TGTGCCAGTAGTGGGAGAGGGGGAATGGAGACCCAGTACTTC
TRBJ2-7,TRBD1,few,TRBV6-4,CASSPGQGGYEQYF,TGTGCCAGCAGCCCTGGACAGGGAGGATACGAGCAGTACTTC